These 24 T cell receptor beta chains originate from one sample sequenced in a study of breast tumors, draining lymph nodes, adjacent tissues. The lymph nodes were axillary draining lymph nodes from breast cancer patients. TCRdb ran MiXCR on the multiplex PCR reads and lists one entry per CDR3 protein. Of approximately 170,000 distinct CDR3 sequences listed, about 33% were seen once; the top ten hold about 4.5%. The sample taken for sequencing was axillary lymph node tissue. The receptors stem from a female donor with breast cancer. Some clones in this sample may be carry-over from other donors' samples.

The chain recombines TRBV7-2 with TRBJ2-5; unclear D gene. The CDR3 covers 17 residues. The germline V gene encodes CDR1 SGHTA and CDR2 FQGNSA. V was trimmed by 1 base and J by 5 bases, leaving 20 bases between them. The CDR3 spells CASSLEAQATYNETQYF. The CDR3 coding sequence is TGTGCCAGCAGCTTAGAGGCGCAGGCAACCTACAATGAGACCCAGTACTTC.

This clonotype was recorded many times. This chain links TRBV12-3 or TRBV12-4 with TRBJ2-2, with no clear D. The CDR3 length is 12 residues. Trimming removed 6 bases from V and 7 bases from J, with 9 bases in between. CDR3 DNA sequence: TGTGCCAGCAGCCCCATGATCGGGGAGCTGTTTTTT. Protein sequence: CASSPMIGELFF.

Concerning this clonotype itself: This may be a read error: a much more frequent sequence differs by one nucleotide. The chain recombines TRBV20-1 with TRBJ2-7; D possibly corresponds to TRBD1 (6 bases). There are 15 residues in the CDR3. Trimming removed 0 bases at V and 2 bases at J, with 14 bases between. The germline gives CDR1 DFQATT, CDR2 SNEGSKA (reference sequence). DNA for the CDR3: TGCAGTGCTAGAGATGAGGGGGAGAATACCTACGAGCAGTACTTC. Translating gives CSARDEGENTYEQYF.

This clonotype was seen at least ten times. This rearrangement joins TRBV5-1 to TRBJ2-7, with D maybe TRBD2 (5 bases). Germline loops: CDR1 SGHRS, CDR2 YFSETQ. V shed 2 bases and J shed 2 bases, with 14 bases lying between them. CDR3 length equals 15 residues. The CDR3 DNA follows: TGCGCCAGCAGCTTAGGGCGGGTGGTGCCCTACGAGCAGTACTTC. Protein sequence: CASSLGRVVPYEQYF.

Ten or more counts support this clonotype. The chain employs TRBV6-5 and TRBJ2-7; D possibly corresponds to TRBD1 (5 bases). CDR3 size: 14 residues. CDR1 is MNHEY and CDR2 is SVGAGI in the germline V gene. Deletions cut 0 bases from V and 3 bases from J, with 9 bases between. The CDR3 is CASSYSTAVYEQYF. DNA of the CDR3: TGTGCCAGCAGTTACTCGACAGCAGTCTACGAGCAGTACTTC.

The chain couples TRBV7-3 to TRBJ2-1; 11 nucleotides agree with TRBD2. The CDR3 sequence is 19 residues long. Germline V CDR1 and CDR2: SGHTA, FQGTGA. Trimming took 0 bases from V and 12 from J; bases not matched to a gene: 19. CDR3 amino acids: CASSLTGSSGGISTDTQFF. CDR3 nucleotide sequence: TGTGCCAGCAGCTTAACCGGTTCTAGCGGGGGGATAAGCACAGATACGCAGTTCTTC.

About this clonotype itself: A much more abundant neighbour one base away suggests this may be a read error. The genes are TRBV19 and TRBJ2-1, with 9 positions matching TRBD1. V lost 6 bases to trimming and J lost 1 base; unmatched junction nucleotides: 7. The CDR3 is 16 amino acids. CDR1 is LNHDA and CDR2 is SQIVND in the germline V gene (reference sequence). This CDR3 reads CASRRADRGSYNEQFF. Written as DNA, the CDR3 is TGTGCCAGTAGGCGAGCGGACAGGGGTTCCTACAATGAGCAGTTCTTC.

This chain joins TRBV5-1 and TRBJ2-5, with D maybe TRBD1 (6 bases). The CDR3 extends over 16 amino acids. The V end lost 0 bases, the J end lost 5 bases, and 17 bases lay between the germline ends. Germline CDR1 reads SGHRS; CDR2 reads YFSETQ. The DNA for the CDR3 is TGCGCCAGCAGCTTGGGATGGGGGCGTAAGGGGGAGACCCAGTACTTC. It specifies CASSLGWGRKGETQYF.

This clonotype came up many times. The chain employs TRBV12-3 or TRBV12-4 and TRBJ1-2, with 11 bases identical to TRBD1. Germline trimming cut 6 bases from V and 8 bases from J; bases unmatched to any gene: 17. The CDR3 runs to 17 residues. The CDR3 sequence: CASRPPTDRGPFDGYTF. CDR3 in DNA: TGTGCCAGCAGGCCACCAACGGACAGGGGGCCGTTTGACGGCTACACCTTC.

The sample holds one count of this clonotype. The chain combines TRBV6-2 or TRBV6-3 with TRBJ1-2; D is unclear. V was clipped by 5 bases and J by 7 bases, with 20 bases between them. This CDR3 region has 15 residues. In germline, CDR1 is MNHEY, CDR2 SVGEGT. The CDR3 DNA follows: TGTGCCAGCAGTCCCTCCGGGTCGCCGGGATTTGGCTACACCTTC. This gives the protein CASSPSGSPGFGYTF.

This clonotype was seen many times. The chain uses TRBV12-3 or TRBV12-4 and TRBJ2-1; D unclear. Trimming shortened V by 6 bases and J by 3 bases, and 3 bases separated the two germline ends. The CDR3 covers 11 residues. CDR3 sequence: CASRGYNEQFF. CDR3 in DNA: TGTGCCAGCAGGGGCTACAATGAGCAGTTCTTC.

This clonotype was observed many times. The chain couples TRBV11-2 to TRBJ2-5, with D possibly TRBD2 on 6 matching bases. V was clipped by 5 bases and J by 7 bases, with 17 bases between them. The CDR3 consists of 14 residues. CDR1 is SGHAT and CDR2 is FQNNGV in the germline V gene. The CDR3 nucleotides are TGTGCCAGCAGCCAGTCAGGGTCGGGGGTGACCCAGTACTTC. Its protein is CASSQSGSGVTQYF.

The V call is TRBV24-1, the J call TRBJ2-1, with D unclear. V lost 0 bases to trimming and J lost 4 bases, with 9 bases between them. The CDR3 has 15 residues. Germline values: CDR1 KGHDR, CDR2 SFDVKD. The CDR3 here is CATSDLSASYNEQFF. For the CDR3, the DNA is TGTGCCACCAGTGATTTGTCAGCGAGTTACAATGAGCAGTTCTTC.

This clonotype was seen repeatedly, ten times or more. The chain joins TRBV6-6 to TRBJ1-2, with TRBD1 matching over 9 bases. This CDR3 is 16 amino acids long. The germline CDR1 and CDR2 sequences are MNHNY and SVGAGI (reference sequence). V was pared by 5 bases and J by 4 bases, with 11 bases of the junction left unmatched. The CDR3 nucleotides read TGTGCCAGCAGTCCCGGACAGGGGAAAAAGGGCTATGGCTACACCTTC. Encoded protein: CASSPGQGKKGYGYTF.

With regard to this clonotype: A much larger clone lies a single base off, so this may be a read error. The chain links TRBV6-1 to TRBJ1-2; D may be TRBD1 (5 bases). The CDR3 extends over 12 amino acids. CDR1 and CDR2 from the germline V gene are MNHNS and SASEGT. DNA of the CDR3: TGTGCCATCCGTCAAGACGTTAGGGGCTTCACCTTC. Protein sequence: CAIRQDVRGFTF.

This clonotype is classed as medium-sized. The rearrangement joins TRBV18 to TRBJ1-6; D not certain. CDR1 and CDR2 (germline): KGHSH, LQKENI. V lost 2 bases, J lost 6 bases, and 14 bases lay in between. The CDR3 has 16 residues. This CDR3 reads CASSPSARDLNSPLHF. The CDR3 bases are TGTGCCAGCTCACCATCTGCACGAGATCTTAATTCACCCCTCCACTTT.

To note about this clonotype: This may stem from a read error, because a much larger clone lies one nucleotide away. The chain's CDR3 is CASRPEQGRLPSNQPQHF. In DNA, the CDR3 is TGTGCCAGTAGGCCGGAACAGGGGCGTCTGCCTAGCAATCAGCCCCAGCATTTT. The chain couples TRBV19 to TRBJ1-5; 7 nucleotides align to TRBD1. This CDR3 has 18 amino acids. Germline V gene lookup returns CDR1 LNHDA and CDR2 SQIVND (reference sequence). V was clipped by 6 bases and J by 0 bases; unmatched bases: 14.

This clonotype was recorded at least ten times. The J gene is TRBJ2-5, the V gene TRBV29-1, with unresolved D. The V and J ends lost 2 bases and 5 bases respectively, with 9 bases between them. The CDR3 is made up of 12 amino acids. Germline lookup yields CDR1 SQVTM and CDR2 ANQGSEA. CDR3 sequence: CSVEMSLETQYF. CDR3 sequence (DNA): TGCAGCGTTGAAATGAGCTTGGAGACCCAGTACTTC.

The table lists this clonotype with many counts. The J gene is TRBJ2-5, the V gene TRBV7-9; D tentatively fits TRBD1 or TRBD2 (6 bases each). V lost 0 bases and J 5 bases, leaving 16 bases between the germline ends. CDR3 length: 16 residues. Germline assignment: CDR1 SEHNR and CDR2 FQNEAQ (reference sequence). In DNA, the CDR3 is TGTGCCAGCAGCTTAGCCGTGTTAGGGGGGCAGGAGACCCAGTACTTC. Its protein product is CASSLAVLGGQETQYF.

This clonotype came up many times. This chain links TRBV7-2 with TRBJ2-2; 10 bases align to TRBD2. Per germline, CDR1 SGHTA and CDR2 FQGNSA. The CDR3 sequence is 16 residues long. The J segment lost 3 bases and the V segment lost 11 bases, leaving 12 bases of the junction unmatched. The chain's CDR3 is CADELAGGTDTGELFF. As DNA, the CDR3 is TGTGCCGACGAGTTAGCGGGAGGCACCGACACCGGGGAGCTGTTTTTT.

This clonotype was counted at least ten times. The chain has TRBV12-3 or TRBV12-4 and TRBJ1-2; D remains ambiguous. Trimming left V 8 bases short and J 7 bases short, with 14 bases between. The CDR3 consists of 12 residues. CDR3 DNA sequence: TGTGCCAGCGGTCAGAGGGTGGCTGGCTACACCTTC. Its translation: CASGQRVAGYTF.

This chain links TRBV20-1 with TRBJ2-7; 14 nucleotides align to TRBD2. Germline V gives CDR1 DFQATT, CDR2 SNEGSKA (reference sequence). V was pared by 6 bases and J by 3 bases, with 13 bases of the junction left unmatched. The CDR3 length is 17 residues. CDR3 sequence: CSASSRRTSGRFYEQYF. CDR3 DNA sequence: TGCAGTGCCAGCAGCCGACGGACTAGCGGGAGGTTCTACGAGCAGTACTTC.

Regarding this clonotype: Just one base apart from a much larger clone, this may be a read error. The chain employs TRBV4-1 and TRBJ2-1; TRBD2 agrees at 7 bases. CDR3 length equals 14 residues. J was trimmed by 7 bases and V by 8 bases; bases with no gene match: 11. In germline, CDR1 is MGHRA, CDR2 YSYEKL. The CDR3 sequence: CASGPREGWNEQFF. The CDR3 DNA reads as TGCGCCAGCGGCCCAAGGGAGGGCTGGAATGAGCAGTTCTTC.

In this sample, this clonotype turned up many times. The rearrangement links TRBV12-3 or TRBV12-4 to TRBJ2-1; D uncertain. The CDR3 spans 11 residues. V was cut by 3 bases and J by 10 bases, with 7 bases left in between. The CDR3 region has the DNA TGTGCCAGCAGTTTGATGAGAGAGCAGTTCTTC. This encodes CASSLMREQFF.